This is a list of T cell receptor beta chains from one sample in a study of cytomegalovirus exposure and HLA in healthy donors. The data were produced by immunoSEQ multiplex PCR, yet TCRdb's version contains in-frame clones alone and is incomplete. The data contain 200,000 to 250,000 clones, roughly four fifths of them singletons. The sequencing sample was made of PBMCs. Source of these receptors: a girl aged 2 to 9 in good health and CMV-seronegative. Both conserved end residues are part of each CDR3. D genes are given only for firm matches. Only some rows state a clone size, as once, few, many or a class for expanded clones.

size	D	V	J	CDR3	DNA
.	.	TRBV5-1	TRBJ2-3	CASSLSASSHVDTQYF	TGCGCCAGCAGCTTAAGCGCATCGTCCCATGTGGATACGCAGTATTTT
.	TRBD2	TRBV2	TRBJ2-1	CASSRRASGGAGEQFF	TGTGCCAGCAGCAGGAGGGCTAGCGGGGGGGCAGGTGAGCAGTTCTTC
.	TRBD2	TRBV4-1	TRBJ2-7	CASSQKPWTSGSYEQYF	TGCGCCAGCAGCCAGAAACCTTGGACTAGCGGGAGCTACGAGCAGTACTTC
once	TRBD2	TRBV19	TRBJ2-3	CASHRGEGTDTQYF	TGTGCCAGTCATCGGGGGGAAGGCACAGATACGCAGTATTTT
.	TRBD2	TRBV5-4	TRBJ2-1	CASSLSGASYNEQFF	TGTGCCAGCAGCTTAAGCGGGGCCTCCTACAATGAGCAGTTCTTC
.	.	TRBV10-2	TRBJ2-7	CASSIFFPSYEQYF	TGCGCCAGCAGTATCTTCTTTCCTTCCTACGAGCAGTACTTC
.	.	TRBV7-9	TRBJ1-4	CASSPPLNEKLFF	TGTGCCAGCAGCCCTCCACTAAATGAAAAACTGTTTTTT
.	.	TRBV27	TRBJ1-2	CASSFFGGGYTF	TGTGCCAGCAGTTTCTTCGGAGGGGGCTACACCTTC
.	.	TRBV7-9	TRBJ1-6	CASSPSGGRGYNSPLHF	TGTGCCAGCAGCCCCTCCGGGGGGCGCGGCTATAATTCACCCCTCCACTTT
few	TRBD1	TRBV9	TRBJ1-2	CASSVGTGGNYGYTF	TGTGCCAGCAGCGTAGGGACAGGGGGTAACTATGGCTACACCTTC
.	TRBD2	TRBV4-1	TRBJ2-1	CASSLRGGEQFF	TGCGCCAGCAGCCTGAGGGGAGGGGAGCAGTTCTTC
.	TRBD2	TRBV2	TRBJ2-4	CASRTGLAGSLAKNIQYF	TGTGCCAGCAGGACGGGACTAGCGGGATCCCTAGCCAAAAACATTCAGTACTTC
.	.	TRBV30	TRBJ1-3	CAWSRSIGNTIYF	TGTGCCTGGAGCCGTAGTATAGGAAACACCATATATTTT
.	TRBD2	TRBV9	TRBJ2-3	CASSPTSGTFGDTQYF	TGTGCCAGCAGCCCGACTAGCGGGACGTTCGGAGATACGCAGTATTTT
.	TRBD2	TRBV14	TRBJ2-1	CASSQLTNSGHSYNEQFF	TGTGCCAGCAGCCAGCTGACCAATAGCGGGCACTCCTACAATGAGCAGTTCTTC
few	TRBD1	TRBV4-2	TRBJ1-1	CASSRQGTEAFF	TGTGCCAGCAGCCGACAGGGGACTGAAGCTTTCTTT
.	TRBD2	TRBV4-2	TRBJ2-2	CASSPVAGLTGELFF	TGTGCCAGCAGCCCGGTAGCGGGACTCACCGGGGAGCTGTTTTTT
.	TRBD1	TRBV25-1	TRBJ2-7	CASRTAQGAGEQYF	TGTGCCAGCAGGACCGCCCAGGGGGCAGGGGAGCAGTACTTC
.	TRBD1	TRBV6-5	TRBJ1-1	CASSSTGGNTEAFF	TGTGCCAGCAGTTCGACAGGGGGGAACACTGAAGCTTTCTTT
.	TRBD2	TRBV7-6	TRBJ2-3	CASSLLDRGRVNTDTQYF	TGTGCCAGCAGCTTACTAGACCGCGGGAGGGTCAACACAGATACGCAGTATTTT
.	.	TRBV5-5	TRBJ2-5	CASSLSGPKETQYF	TGTGCCAGCAGCCTCAGCGGGCCTAAAGAGACCCAGTACTTC
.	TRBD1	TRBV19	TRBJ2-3	CASSIGTVAQYF	TGTGCCAGTAGTATTGGGACAGTAGCGCAGTATTTT
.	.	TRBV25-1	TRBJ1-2	CASSDGGSGYTF	TGTGCCAGCAGTGACGGAGGGTCTGGCTACACCTTC
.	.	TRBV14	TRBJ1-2	CASSPTRRFLFYGYTF	TGTGCCAGCAGCCCTACCAGGCGCTTTCTGTTCTATGGCTACACCTTC
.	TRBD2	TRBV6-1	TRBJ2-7	CASSETSGSPYEQYF	TGTGCCAGCAGTGAGACTAGCGGGAGTCCCTACGAGCAGTACTTC
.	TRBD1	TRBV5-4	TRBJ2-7	CASRGGDRGYYEQYF	TGTGCCAGCAGGGGAGGGGACAGGGGGTACTACGAGCAGTACTTC
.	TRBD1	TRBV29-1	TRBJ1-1	CSATGDTEAFF	TGCAGCGCGACAGGGGACACTGAAGCTTTCTTT
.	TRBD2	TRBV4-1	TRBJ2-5	CASSQDRGRAGETQYF	TGCGCCAGCAGCCAAGATCGAGGGAGGGCCGGTGAGACCCAGTACTTC
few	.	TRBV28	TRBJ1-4	CASGLANEKLFF	TGTGCCAGCGGCCTGGCTAATGAAAAACTGTTTTTT
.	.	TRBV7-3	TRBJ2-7	CASSAGGGQGRYEQYF	TGTGCCAGCAGCGCCGGGGGGGGACAGGGCCGCTACGAGCAGTACTTC
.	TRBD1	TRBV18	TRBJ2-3	CASSRGQRTDTQYF	TGTGCCAGCTCACGGGGACAGCGCACAGATACGCAGTATTTT
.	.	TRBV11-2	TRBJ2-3	CASSVGGGDRTQYF	TGTGCCAGCAGCGTTGGAGGAGGGGACAGAACGCAGTATTTT
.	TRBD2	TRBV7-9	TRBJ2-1	CASSLTGSLAGEDEQFF	TGTGCCAGCAGCTTAACTGGGTCTCTAGCGGGGGAGGATGAGCAGTTCTTC
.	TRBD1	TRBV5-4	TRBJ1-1	CASSIGQVYMNTEAFF	TGTGCCAGCAGCATAGGACAGGTGTACATGAACACTGAAGCTTTCTTT
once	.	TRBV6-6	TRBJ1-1	CASIDSTMNTEAFF	TGTGCCAGCATTGACAGCACAATGAACACTGAAGCTTTCTTT
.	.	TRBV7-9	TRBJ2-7	CSSSLVASEQYF	TGTTCCAGCAGCTTAGTGGCATCCGAGCAGTACTTC
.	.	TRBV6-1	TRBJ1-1	CASSEYLEAFF	TGTGCCAGCAGTGAATATCTGGAAGCTTTCTTT
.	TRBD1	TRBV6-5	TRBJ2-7	CASSTTGGGYEQYF	TGTGCCAGCAGTACGACAGGGGGGGGTTACGAGCAGTACTTC
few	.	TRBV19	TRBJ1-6	CASSIGRRSSPLHF	TGTGCCAGTAGTATCGGCAGGAGGTCTTCACCCCTCCACTTT
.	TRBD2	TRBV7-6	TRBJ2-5	CASSPREGRETQYF	TGTGCCAGCAGCCCACGGGAGGGCAGGGAGACCCAGTACTTC
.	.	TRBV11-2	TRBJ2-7	CASSSQQPRLRYEQYF	TGTGCCAGCAGCTCGCAACAGCCCAGGCTACGCTACGAGCAGTACTTC
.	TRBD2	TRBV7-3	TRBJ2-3	CASSSSGGDTQYF	TGTGCCAGCAGCTCTAGCGGAGGGGATACGCAGTATTTT
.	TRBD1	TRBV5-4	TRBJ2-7	CASSLVGQGVREQYF	TGTGCCAGCAGCTTGGTGGGACAGGGGGTAAGAGAGCAGTACTTC
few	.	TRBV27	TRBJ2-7	CATSRQGPGSYEQYF	TGTGCCACCTCACGCCAGGGTCCCGGCTCCTACGAGCAGTACTTC
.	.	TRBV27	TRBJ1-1	CASRLVNSNTEAFF	TGTGCCAGCAGGTTGGTCAACTCGAACACTGAAGCTTTCTTT
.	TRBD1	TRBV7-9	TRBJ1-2	CASSQNEQRHRGGYTF	TGTGCCAGCAGCCAAAATGAACAAAGACACAGGGGTGGCTACACCTTC
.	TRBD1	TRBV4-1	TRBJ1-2	CASSQEGQGVYGYTF	TGCGCCAGCAGCCAAGAGGGACAGGGTGTCTATGGCTACACCTTC
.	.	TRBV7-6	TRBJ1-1	CASSLLMNTEAFF	TGTGCCAGCAGCCTTCTTATGAACACTGAAGCTTTCTTT
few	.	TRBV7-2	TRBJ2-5	CASSLVPAGVGTTKETQYF	TGTGCCAGCAGCTTAGTTCCCGCAGGGGTGGGGACTACTAAAGAGACCCAGTACTTC
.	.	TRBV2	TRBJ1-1	CASNREDTEAFF	TGTGCCAGCAATAGGGAGGATACTGAAGCTTTCTTT
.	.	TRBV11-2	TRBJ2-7	CASSLEKNRYEQYF	TGTGCCAGCAGCTTAGAAAAAAACCGGTACGAGCAGTACTTC
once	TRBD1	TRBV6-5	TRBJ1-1	CASSYSGTGRTEAFF	TGTGCCAGCAGCTACTCCGGGACAGGGAGGACTGAAGCTTTCTTT
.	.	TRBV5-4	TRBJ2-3	CASSLDITDTQYF	TGTGCCAGCAGCTTGGATATCACAGATACGCAGTATTTT